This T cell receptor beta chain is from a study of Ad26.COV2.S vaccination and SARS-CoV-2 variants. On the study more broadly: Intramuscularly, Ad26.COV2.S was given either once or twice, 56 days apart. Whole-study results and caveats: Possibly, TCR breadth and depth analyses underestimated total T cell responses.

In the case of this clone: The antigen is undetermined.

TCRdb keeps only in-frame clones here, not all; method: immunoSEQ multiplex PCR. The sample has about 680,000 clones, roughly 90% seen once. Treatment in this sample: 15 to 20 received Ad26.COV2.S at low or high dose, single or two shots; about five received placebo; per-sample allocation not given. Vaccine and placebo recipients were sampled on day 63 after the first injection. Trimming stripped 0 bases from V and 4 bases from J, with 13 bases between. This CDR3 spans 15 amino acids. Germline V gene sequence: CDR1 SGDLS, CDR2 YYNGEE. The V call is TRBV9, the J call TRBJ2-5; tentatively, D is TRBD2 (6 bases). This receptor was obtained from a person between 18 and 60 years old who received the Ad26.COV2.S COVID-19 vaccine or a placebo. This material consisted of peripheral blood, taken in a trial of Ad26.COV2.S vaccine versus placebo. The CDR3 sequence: CASSVGIGGTETQYF. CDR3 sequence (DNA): TGTGCCAGCAGCGTAGGGATCGGCGGGACAGAGACCCAGTACTTC.